Each of the 5 T cell receptor beta chains below was sequenced from the same sample in a study of T cell repertoires and Cas9 in healthy adults. Method: immunoSEQ multiplex PCR; TCRdb's copy keeps in-frame clones and lacks some. Of more than 20,000 clones in the sample, roughly 90% were seen once. Sequencing used CD4+ effector T cells (CD127+, CD25-, CD137-, CD154-) from PBMCs; culture status not recorded. These receptors all stem from a human donor in good health.

The rearrangement joins TRBV7-9 to TRBJ2-3; tentatively, D is TRBD1 or TRBD2 (5 bases each). CDR1 and CDR2 from the germline V gene are SEHNR and FQNEAQ (reference sequence). The ends were cut back, 5 bases at V and 0 bases at J, with 9 bases in the middle. CDR3 length: 14 amino acids. The CDR3, as DNA: TGTGCCAGCAGCCGGGGACCAAGCACAGATACGCAGTATTTT. This encodes CASSRGPSTDTQYF.

The chain joins TRBV11-3 to TRBJ2-1, with TRBD2 as a possible D gene (5 bases). Germline V gives CDR1 SGHNT, CDR2 YENEEA. The CDR3 extends over 14 amino acids. V shed 1 base and J shed 9 bases, with 13 bases lying between them. CDR3 protein: CASSLGETYGEQFF. The DNA for the CDR3 is TGTGCCAGCAGCTTAGGGGAGACTTACGGTGAGCAGTTCTTC.

V usage is TRBV5-4 and J usage is TRBJ1-1; D not resolved. The germline V gene encodes CDR1 SGHNT and CDR2 YYREEE (reference sequence). The CDR3 consists of 12 residues. Between the trimmed V and J ends, which lost 4 bases and 11 bases, there was a span of 15 bases. Here the CDR3 reads CASSQGPLEAFF. The CDR3 DNA is TGTGCCAGCAGCCAAGGGCCCCTCGAGGCTTTCTTT.

The gene calls are TRBV30 and TRBJ2-2, with 9 bases that match TRBD1. CDR3 length: 15 amino acids. J was trimmed by 1 base and V by 5 bases; bases with no gene match: 5. From germline, CDR1 is GTSNPN and CDR2 SVGIG (reference sequence). This CDR3 is CAWLQGALNTGELFF. In nucleotides, the CDR3 is TGTGCCTGGTTACAGGGGGCCCTGAACACCGGGGAGCTGTTTTTT. Supplemented by reference TRBV30 and TRBJ2-2, the full variable domain reads SQTIHQWPATLVQPVGSPLSLECTVEGTSNPNLYWYRQAAGRGLQLLFYSVGIGQISSEVPQNLSASRPQDRQFILSSKKLLLSDSGFYLCAWLQGALNTGELFFGEGSRLTVL.

This clone has more than one count but fewer than ten. The chain carries TRBV21-1 and TRBJ1-4. TRBV21-1 is a recognized pseudogene. The CDR3 loop spans 15 amino acids. For the CDR3, the DNA is TGTGCCAGCAGCAAACTAGCGTCAACTAATGAAAAACTGTTTTTT. It yields the protein CASSKLASTNEKLFF.